These 11 T cell receptor beta chains were all obtained from the same sample, sequenced in a study of blood T cell repertoires in COVID-19. Sequencing was performed with immunoSEQ multiplex PCR; in TCRdb, only in-frame clones are kept and a portion is missing. The table has roughly 53,000 clones, 80% to 90% seen once. Sequencing was performed on peripheral blood. The receptor set was obtained from a man between 60 and 70 years old with acute or convalescent COVID-19.

The chain combines TRBV6-5 with TRBJ1-6, with 10 bases aligning to TRBD1. The germline gives CDR1 MNHEY, CDR2 SVGAGI. The V and J ends lost 6 bases and 9 bases, in that order; junction bases with no gene match: 8. The CDR3 spans 15 residues. CDR3 sequence reads: CASRPPGQGSSPLHF. CDR3 nucleotide sequence: TGTGCCAGCAGGCCACCGGGACAGGGGAGTTCACCCCTCCACTTT.

This chain links TRBV2 with TRBJ2-2, with a possible D match to TRBD2 (6 bases). Germline V gene sequence: CDR1 SNHLY, CDR2 FYNNEI. V lost 6 bases, J lost 7 bases, and 12 bases lay in between. CDR3 length: 13 amino acids. Written as DNA, the CDR3 is TGTGCCAGCAGATGGCGGGATGTCGGGGAGCTGTTTTTT. This codes for CASRWRDVGELFF.

This clone was seen just once. V is TRBV28 and J is TRBJ1-2, with D possibly being TRBD1 (6 bases). The CDR3 contains 16 residues. V lost 5 bases, J lost 4 bases, and 20 bases lay in between. Germline CDR1 MDHEN, CDR2 SYDVKM. The CDR3 region is CASSGPGGAGSYGYTF. CDR3 bases: TGTGCCAGCAGTGGCCCGGGGGGGGCAGGCTCCTATGGCTACACCTTC.

The DNA for the CDR3 is TGTGCCGTTCAGACAGGGAATGAGCAGTTCTTC. It codes for CAVQTGNEQFF. V and J are TRBV10-3 and TRBJ2-1; 7 nucleotides line up with TRBD1. V shed 11 bases, J shed 7 bases, and the junction held 5 bases outside the gene matches. This CDR3 contains 11 residues. Germline CDR1 ENHRY, CDR2 SYGVKD.

The chain employs TRBV24-1 and TRBJ2-1, with 11 bases that match TRBD1. V was clipped by 2 bases and J by 5 bases; unmatched bases: 7. Germline CDR1 reads KGHDR; CDR2 reads SFDVKD. The CDR3 loop spans 17 amino acids. The CDR3 DNA reads as TGTGCCACCAGTGATTGGGCCGGGACAGGGGGAAACAATGAGCAGTTCTTC. Its protein product is CATSDWAGTGGNNEQFF.

The CDR3 DNA sequence: TGTGCCAGCAGCCAACAAGGGGGCTCTGGAAACACCATATATTTT. Its protein product is CASSQQGGSGNTIYF. V usage is TRBV11-3 and J usage is TRBJ1-3; D may be TRBD1 (6 bases). CDR1 SGHNT and CDR2 YENEEA come from the germline V gene. Trimming shortened V by 5 bases and J by 0 bases, and 11 bases separated the two germline ends. The CDR3 loop spans 15 amino acids.

This rearrangement joins TRBV6-5 to TRBJ1-4, with D possibly matching TRBD1 (6 bases). CDR3 length: 15 residues. With 6 bases removed from V and 5 bases from J, the gap between germline ends came to 16 bases. Germline values: CDR1 MNHEY, CDR2 SVGAGI. The CDR3 sequence: CASRGALPVNEKLFF. The DNA for the CDR3 is TGTGCCAGCAGGGGGGCCCTGCCCGTCAATGAAAAACTGTTTTTT.

V is TRBV10-1 and J is TRBJ2-7; TRBD2 matches at 11 bases. Looked up from germline, CDR1 is WNHNN and CDR2 is SYGVQD (reference sequence). Losses at the gene ends were 9 bases for V and 2 bases for J; bases not matched to a gene: 9. The CDR3 is 15 residues long. DNA of the CDR3: TGCGCCAGGAAGAAACTAGCGGGGGTCGCCTACGAGCAGTACTTC. Translating gives CARKKLAGVAYEQYF.

This chain connects TRBV6-6 to TRBJ2-7; tentative D call: TRBD1 (6 bases). There are 15 residues in the CDR3. The ends were cut back, 4 bases at V and 3 bases at J, with 16 bases in the middle. Germline lookup yields CDR1 MNHNY and CDR2 SVGAGI (reference sequence). The CDR3 protein is CASSFPTQDSYEQYF. CDR3 DNA: TGTGCCAGCAGTTTCCCTACTCAGGACAGCTACGAGCAGTACTTC.

The J gene is TRBJ2-2, the V gene TRBV18; 7 nucleotides match TRBD1. V trimming: 6 bases; J trimming: 11 bases; junction bases outside the gene matches: 6. Germline CDR1 reads KGHSH; CDR2 reads LQKENI. CDR3 size: 12 residues. The DNA of the CDR3 is TGTGCCAGCTCGCAAGGGACAGCAGAGCTGTTTTTT. Translation gives CASSQGTAELFF.

J is TRBJ1-4 and V is TRBV15; D might be TRBD1 (6 bases). V lost 5 bases and J 8 bases, leaving 15 bases between the germline ends. The CDR3 has 14 amino acids. Germline CDR1 is LNHNV and CDR2 is YYDKDF (reference sequence). The CDR3 is CATSGPRQEEKLFF. The CDR3, as DNA: TGTGCCACCAGCGGACCCCGACAGGAGGAAAAACTGTTTTTT.